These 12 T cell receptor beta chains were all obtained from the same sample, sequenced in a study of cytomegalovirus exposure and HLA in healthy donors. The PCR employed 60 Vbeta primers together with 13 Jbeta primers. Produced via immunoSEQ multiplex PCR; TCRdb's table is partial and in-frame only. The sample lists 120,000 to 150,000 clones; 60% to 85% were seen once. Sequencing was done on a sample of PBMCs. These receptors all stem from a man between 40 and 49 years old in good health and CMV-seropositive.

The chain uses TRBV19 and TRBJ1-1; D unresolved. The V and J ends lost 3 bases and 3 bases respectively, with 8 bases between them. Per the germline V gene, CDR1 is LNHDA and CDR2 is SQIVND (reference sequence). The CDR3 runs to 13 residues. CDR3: CASSMTRDTEAFF. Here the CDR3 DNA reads TGTGCCAGTAGTATGACCCGGGACACTGAAGCTTTCTTT.

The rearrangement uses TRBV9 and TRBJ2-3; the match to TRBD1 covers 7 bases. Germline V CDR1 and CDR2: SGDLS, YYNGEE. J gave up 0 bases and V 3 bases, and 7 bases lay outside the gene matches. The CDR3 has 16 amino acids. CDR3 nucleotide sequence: TGTGCCAGCAGCGAGGGGGCAGGGCTAAGCACAGATACGCAGTATTTT. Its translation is CASSEGAGLSTDTQYF.

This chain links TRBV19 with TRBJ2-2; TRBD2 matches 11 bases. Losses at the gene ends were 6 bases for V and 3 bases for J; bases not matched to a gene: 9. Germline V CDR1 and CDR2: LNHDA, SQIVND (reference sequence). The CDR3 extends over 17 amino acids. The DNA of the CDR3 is TGTGCCAGTAGCCGCGGACTAGCGGGTCTCGACACCGGGGAGCTGTTTTTT. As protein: CASSRGLAGLDTGELFF.

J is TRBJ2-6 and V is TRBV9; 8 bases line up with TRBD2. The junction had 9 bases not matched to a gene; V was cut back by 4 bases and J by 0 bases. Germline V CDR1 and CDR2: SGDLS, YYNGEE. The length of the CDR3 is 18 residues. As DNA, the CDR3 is TGTGCCAGCAGCCCCCAAACGGGAGGGGGCTCTGGGGCCAACGTCCTGACTTTC. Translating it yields CASSPQTGGGSGANVLTF.

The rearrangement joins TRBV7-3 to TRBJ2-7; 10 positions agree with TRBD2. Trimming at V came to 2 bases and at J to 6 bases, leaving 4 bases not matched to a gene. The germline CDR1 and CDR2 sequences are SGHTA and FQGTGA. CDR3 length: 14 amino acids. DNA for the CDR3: TGTGCCAGCAGCTTAGGGCTAGCGGGAGCCGAGCAGTACTTC. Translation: CASSLGLAGAEQYF.

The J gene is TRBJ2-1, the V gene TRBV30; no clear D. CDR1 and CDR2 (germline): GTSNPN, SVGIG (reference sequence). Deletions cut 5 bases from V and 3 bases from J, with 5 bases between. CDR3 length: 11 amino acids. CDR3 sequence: CAWANYNEQFF. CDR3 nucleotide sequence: TGTGCCTGGGCTAACTACAATGAGCAGTTCTTC. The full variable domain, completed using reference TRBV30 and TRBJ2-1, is SQTIHQWPATLVQPVGSPLSLECTVEGTSNPNLYWYRQAAGRGLQLLFYSVGIGQISSEVPQNLSASRPQDRQFILSSKKLLLSDSGFYLCAWANYNEQFFGPGTRLTVL.

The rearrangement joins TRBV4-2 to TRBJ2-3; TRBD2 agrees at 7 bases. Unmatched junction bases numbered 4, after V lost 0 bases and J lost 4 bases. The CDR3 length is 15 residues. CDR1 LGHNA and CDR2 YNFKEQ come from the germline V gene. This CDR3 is CASSQDTSAPDTQYF. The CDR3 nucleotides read TGTGCCAGCAGCCAAGATACTAGCGCCCCAGATACGCAGTATTTT.

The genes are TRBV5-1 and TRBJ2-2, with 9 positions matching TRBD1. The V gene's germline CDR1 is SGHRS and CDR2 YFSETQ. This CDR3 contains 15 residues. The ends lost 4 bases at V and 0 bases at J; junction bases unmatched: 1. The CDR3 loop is CASSRDRANTGELFF. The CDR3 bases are TGCGCCAGCAGCCGGGACAGGGCGAACACCGGGGAGCTGTTTTTT.

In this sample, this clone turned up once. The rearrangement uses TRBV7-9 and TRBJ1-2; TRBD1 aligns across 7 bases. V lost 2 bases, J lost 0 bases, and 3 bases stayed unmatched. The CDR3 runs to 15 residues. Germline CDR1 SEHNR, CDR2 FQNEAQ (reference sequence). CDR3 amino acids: CASSLLGTANYGYTF. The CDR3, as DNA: TGTGCCAGCAGCTTACTAGGGACAGCTAACTATGGCTACACCTTC.

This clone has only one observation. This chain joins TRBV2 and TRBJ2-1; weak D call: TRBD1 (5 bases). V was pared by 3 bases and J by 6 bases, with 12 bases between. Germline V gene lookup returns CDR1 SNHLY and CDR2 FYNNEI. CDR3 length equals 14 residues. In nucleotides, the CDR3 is TGTGCCAGCAGTGATGGCCCAGGGATCAATGAGCAGTTCTTC. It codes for CASSDGPGINEQFF.

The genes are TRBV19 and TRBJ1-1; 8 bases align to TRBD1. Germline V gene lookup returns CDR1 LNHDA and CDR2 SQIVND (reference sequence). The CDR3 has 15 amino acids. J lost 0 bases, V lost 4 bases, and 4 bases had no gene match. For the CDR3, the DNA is TGTGCCAGTAGTACGACAGGGGTCATGAACACTGAAGCTTTCTTT. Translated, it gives CASSTTGVMNTEAFF.

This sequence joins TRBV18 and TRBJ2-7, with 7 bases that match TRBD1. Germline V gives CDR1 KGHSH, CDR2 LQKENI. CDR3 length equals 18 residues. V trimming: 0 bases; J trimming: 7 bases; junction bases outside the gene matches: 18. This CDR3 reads CASSPPMIPGTDPPEQYF. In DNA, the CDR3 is TGTGCCAGCTCACCACCCATGATTCCCGGGACAGATCCGCCGGAGCAGTACTTC.